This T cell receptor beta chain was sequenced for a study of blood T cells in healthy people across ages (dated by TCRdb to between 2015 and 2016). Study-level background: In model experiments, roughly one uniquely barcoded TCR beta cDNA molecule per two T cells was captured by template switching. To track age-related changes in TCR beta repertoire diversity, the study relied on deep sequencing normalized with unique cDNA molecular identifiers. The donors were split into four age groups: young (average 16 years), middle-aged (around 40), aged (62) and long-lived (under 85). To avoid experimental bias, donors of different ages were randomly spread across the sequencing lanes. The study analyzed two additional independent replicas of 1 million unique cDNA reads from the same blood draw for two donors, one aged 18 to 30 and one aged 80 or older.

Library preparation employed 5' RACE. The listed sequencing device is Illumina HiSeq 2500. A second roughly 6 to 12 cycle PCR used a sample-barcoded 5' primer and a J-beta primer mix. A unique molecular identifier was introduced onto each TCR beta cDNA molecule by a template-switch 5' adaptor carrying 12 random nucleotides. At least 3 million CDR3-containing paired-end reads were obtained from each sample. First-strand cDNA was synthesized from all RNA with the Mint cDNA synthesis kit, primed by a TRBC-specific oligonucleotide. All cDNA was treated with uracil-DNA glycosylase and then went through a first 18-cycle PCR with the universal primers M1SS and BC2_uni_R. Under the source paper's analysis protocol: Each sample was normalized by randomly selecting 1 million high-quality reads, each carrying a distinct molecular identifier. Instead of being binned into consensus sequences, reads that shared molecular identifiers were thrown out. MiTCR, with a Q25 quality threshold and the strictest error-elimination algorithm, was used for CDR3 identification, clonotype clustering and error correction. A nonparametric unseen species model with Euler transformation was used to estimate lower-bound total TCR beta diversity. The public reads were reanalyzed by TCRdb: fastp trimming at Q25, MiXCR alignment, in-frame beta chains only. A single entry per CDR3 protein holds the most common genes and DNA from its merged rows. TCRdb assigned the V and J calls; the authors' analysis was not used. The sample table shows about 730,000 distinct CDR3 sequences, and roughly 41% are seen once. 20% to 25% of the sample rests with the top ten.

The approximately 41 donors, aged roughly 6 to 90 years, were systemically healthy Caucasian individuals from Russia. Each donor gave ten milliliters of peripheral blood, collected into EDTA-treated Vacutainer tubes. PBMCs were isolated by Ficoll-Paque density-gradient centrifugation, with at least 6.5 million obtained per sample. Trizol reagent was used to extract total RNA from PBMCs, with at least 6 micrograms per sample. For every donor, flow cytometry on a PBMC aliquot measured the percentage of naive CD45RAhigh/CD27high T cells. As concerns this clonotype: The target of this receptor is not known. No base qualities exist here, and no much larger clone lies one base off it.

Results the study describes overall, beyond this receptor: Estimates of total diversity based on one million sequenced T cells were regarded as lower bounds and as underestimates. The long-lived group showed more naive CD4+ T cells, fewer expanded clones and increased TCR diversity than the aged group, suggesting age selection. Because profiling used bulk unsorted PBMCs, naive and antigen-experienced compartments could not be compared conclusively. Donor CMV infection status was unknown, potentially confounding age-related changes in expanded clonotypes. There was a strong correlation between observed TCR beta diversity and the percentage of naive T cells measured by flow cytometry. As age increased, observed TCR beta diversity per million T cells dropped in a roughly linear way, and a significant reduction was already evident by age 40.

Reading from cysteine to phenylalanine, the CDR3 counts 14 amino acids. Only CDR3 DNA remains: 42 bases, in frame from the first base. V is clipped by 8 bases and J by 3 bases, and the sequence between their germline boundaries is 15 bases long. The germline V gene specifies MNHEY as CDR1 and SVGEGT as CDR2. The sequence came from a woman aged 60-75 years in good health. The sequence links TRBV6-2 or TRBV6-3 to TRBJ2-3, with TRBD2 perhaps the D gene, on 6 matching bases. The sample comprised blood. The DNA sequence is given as TGTGCCAGCGGGTCGGGAGATAGGACAGATACGCAGTATTTT. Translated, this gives CASGSGDRTDTQYF.